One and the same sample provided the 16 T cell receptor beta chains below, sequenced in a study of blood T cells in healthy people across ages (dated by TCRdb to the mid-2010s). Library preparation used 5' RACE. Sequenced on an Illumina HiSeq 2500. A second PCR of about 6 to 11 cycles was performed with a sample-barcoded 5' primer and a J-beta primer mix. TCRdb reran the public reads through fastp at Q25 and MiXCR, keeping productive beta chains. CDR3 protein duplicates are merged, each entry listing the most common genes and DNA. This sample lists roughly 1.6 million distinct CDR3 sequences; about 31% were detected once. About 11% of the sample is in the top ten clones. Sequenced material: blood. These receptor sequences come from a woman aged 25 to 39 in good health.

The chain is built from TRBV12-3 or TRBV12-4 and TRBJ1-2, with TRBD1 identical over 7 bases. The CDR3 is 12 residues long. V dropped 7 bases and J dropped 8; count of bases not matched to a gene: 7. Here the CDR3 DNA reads TGTGCCAGCAAAACAGGGGTCGTCGGCTACACCTTC. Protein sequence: CASKTGVVGYTF.

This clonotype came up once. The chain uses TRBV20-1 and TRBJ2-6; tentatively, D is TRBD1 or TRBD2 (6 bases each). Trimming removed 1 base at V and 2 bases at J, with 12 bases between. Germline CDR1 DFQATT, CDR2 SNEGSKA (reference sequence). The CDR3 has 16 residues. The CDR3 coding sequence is TGCAGTGCTAGAGGCTCGGGGGCCCCTGGGGCCAACGTCCTGACTTTC. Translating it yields CSARGSGAPGANVLTF.

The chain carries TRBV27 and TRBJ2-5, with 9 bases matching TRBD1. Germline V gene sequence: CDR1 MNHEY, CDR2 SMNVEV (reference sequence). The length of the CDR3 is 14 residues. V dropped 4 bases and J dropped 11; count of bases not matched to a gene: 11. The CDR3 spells CASSSSDRGGGQYF. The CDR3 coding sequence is TGTGCCAGCAGTTCCTCGGACAGGGGAGGCGGGCAGTACTTC.

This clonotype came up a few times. Here the CDR3 reads CSAVGGISYNEQFF. The CDR3 nucleotides are TGCAGTGCTGTCGGGGGGATCTCCTACAATGAGCAGTTCTTC. V usage is TRBV20-1 and J usage is TRBJ2-1, with 7 nucleotides matching TRBD2. Germline V gene data show CDR1 as DFQATT and CDR2 as SNEGSKA (reference sequence). The CDR3 extends over 14 amino acids. V was clipped by 5 bases and J by 0 bases; unmatched bases: 4.

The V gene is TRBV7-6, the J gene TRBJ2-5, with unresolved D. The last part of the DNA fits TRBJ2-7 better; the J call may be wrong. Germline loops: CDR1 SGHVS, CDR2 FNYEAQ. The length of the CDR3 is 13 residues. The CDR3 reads CASSLVLGHEQYF. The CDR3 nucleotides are TGTGCCAGCAGCTTAGTCTTAGGCCACGAGCAGTACTTC.

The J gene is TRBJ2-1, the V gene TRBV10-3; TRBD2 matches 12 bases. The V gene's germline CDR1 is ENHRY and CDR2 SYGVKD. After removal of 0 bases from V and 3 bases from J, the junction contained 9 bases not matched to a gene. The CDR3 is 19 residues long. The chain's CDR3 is CAISESPKGLAGHYNEQFF. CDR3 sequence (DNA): TGTGCCATCAGTGAGTCCCCTAAAGGACTAGCGGGGCACTACAATGAGCAGTTCTTC.

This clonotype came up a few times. The CDR3 DNA reads TGTGCCAGCAGCTCGGCTGGGACTCCGGGGGAGACCCAGTACTTC. Translating it yields CASSSAGTPGETQYF. This chain joins TRBV7-9 and TRBJ2-5, with D maybe TRBD2 (6 bases). The CDR3 runs to 15 residues. The V and J ends lost 4 bases and 5 bases respectively, with 17 bases between them. Germline V gene lookup returns CDR1 SEHNR and CDR2 FQNEAQ (reference sequence).

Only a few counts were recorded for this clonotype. CDR3 sequence (DNA): TGTGCCAGCAGTTTACTTACAGGGAGGACTGAAGCTTTCTTT. Its translation is CASSLLTGRTEAFF. The rearrangement links TRBV12-3 or TRBV12-4 to TRBJ1-1; D is perhaps TRBD1 (6 bases). The CDR3 loop spans 14 amino acids. V lost 2 bases and J lost 5, with 12 bases in between.

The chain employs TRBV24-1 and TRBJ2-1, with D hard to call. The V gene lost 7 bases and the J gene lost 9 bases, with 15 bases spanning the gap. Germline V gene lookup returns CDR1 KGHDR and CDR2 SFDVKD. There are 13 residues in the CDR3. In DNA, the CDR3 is TGTGCCACCAGCTACTCGGACGGTCTTGAGCAGTTCTTC. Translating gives CATSYSDGLEQFF.

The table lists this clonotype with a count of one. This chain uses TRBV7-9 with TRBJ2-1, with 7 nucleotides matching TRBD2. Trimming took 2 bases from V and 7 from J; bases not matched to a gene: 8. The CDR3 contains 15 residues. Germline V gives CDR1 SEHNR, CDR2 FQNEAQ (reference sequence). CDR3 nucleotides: TGTGCCAGCAGCTTAACTCTAGCGGAGATGAATGAGCAGTTCTTC. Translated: CASSLTLAEMNEQFF.

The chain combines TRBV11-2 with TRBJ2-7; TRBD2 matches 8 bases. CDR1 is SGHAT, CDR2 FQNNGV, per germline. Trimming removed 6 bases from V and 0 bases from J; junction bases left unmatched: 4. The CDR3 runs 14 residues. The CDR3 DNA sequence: TGTGCCAGCAGGAGAAGCGGGAGCTCCTACGAGCAGTACTTC. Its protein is CASRRSGSSYEQYF.

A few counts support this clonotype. The CDR3 protein is CASSLQGRGEKLFF. The CDR3 DNA reads TGTGCCAGCAGCCTACAGGGGCGCGGTGAAAAACTGTTTTTT. The rearrangement links TRBV7-9 to TRBJ1-4; 7 bases match TRBD1. Trimming took 5 bases from V and 7 from J; bases not matched to a gene: 7. CDR3 length: 14 residues. Germline V CDR1 and CDR2: SEHNR, FQNEAQ (reference sequence).

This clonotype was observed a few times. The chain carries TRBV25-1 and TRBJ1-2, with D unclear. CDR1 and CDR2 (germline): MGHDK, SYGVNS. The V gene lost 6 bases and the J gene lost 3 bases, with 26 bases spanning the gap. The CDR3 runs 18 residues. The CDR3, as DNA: TGTGCCAGCAGCCCACGGGTGGGTAAACCCAACTCCTACTATGGCTACACCTTC. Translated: CASSPRVGKPNSYYGYTF.

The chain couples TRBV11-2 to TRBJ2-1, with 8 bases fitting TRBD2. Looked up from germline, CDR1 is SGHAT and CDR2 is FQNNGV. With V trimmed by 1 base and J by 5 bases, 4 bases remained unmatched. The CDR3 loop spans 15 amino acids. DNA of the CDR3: TGTGCCAGCAGCTTAGCGGGAGGGCCCGACAATGAGCAGTTCTTC. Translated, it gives CASSLAGGPDNEQFF.

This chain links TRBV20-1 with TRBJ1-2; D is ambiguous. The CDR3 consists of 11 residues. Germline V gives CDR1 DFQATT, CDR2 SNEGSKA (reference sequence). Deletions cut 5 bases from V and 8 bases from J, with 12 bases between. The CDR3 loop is CSAYPREGYTF. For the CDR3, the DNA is TGCAGTGCTTACCCCCGAGAGGGCTACACCTTC.

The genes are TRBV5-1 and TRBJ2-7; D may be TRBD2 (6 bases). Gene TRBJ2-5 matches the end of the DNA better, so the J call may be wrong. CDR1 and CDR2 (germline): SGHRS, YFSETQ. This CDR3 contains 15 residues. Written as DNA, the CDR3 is TGCGCCAGCAGCCGGAGCTCGGGCGGGGATGAGACCCAGTACTTC. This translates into CASSRSSGGDETQYF.